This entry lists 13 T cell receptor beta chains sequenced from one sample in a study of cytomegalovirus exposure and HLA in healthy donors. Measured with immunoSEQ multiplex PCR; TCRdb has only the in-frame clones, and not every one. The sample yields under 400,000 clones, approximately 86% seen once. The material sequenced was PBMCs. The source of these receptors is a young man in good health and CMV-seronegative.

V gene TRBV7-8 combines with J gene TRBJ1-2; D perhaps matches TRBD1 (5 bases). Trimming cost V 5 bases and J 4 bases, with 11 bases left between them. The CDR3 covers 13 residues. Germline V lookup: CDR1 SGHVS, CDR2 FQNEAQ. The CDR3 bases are TGTGCCAGCAGCGAAACAGGCGGCTATGGCTACACCTTC. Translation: CASSETGGYGYTF.

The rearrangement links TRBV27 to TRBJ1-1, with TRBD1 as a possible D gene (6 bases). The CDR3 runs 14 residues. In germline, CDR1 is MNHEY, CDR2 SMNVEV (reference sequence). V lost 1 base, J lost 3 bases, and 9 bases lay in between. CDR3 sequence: CASSLYAGDTEAFF. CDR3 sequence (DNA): TGTGCCAGCAGTTTATATGCAGGGGACACTGAAGCTTTCTTT.

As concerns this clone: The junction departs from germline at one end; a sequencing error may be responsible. The CDR3 bases are TGTGCCAGCAGCCAATACCCTCGGGACAGGGGGCACCAGTCCTTC. As protein: CASSQYPRDRGHQSF. V is TRBV14 and J is TRBJ1-2; TRBD1 matches 12 bases. The CDR3 runs 15 residues. CDR1 and CDR2 from the germline V gene are SGHDN and FVKESK.

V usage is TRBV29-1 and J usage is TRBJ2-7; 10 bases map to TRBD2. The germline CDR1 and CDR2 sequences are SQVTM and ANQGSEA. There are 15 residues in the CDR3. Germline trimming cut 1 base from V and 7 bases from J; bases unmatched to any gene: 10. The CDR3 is CSVEVGVAGGYEQYF. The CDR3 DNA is TGCAGCGTTGAAGTTGGGGTAGCGGGGGGTTATGAGCAGTACTTC.

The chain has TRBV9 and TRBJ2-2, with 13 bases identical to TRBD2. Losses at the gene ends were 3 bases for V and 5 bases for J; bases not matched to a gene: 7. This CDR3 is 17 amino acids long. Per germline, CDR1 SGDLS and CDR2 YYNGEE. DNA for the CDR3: TGTGCCAGCAGCGGGACTAGCGGGGGCCTACGAACCGGGGAGCTGTTTTTT. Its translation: CASSGTSGGLRTGELFF. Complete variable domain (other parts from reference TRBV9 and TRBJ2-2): DSGVTQTPKHLITATGQRVTLRCSPRSGDLSVYWYQQSLDQGLQFLIQYYNGEERAKGNILERFSAQQFPDLHSELNLSSLELGDSALYFCASSGTSGGLRTGELFFGEGSRLTVL.

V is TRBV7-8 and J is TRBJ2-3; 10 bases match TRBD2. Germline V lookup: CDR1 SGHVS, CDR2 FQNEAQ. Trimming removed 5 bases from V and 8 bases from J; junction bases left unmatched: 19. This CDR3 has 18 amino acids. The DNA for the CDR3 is TGTGCCAGCAGCCCTATGACTAGCGGGCGAACGACGGGAGCTACGCAGTATTTT. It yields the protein CASSPMTSGRTTGATQYF.

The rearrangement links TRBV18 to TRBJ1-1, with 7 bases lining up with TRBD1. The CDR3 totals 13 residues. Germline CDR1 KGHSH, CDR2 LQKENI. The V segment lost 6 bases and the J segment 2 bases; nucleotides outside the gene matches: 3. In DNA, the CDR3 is TGTGCCAGCTCCGGGACAGCTAACACTGAAGCTTTCTTT. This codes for CASSGTANTEAFF.

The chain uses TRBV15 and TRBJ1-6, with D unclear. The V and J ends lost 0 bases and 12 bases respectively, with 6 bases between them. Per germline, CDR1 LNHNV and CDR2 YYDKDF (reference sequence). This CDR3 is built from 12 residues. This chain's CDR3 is CATSRDAGPLHF. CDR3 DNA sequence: TGTGCCACCAGCAGAGACGCAGGACCCCTCCACTTT.

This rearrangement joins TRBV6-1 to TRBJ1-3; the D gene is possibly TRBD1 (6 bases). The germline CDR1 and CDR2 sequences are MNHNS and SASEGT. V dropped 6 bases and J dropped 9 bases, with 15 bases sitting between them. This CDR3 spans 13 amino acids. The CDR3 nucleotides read TGTGCCAGCAGACCCGGGACATCGCCCACCATATATTTT. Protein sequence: CASRPGTSPTIYF.

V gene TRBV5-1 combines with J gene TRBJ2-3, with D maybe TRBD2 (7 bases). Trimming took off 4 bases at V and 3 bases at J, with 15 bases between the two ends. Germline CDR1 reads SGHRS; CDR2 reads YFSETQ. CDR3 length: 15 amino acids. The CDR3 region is CASSVGGARTDTQYF. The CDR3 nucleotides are TGCGCCAGCAGCGTAGGGGGGGCGAGGACAGATACGCAGTATTTT.

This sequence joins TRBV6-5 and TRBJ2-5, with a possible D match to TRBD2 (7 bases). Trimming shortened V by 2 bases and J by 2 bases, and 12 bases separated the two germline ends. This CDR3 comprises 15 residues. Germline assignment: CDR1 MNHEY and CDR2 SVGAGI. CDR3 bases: TGTGCCAGCAGTTACCCAAGGGGGGGTCAAGAGACCCAGTACTTC. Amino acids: CASSYPRGGQETQYF.

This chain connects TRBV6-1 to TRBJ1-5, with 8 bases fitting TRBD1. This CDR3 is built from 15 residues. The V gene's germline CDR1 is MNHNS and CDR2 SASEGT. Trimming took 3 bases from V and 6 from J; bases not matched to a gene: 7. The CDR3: CASSDRGRTGQPQHF. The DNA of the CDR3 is TGTGCCAGCAGTGACAGGGGGCGAACGGGTCAGCCCCAGCATTTT.

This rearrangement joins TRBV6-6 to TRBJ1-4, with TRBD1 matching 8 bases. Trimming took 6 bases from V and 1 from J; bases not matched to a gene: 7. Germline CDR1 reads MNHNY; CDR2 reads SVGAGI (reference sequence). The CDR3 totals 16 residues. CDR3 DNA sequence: TGTGCCAGCAGGCGGGGACAGGTTGTAACTAATGAAAAACTGTTTTTT. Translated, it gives CASRRGQVVTNEKLFF.